The 30 T cell receptor beta chains listed next were all sequenced from one sample in a study of T-cell reconstitution after alpha-beta-depleted transplantation in children. Unique molecular identifiers featured in how the TCRbeta library was prepared. TCRdb ran MiXCR on the PCR reads and lists one entry per CDR3 protein. The profile shows fewer than 550,000 distinct CDR3 sequences, roughly 11% of them singletons. Sequences were derived from PBMCs, mostly from graft donor cells, sampled 180 days after TCRalphabeta/CD19-depleted stem cell transplant. All receptors derive from a female patient aged 2-15 years who had a stem cell transplant for aplastic anemia, so the T cells may come from the graft donor.

This chain links TRBV11-1 with TRBJ2-7; D is tentatively TRBD1 or TRBD2 (5 bases each). This CDR3 region has 18 residues. Germline CDR1 reads SGHAT; CDR2 reads FQDESV (reference sequence). Deletions cut 5 bases from V and 3 bases from J, with 26 bases between. CDR3 DNA sequence: TGTGCCAGCAGCACCCTAGTGTCCCTAAGCGGCAGGGTCTACGAGCAGTACTTC. Its protein product is CASSTLVSLSGRVYEQYF.

The chain carries TRBV7-2 and TRBJ2-7; D is unclear. V lost 1 base and J 6 bases, leaving 19 bases between the germline ends. Germline V gene data show CDR1 as SGHTA and CDR2 as FQGNSA. The CDR3 spans 16 residues. The CDR3, as DNA: TGTGCCAGCAGCTTAGGAATCCAGGCCCGGGTCTCCGAGCAGTACTTC. It translates to CASSLGIQARVSEQYF.

The table lists this clonotype with many counts. Compared with germline, one end of the junction differs, possibly owing to a read error. The gene calls are TRBV7-9 and TRBJ2-5; 7 positions match TRBD2. The CDR3 is 15 amino acids. CDR1 is SEHNR and CDR2 is FQNEAQ in the germline V gene (reference sequence). The CDR3 DNA follows: TGCGCCAGCAGCCTTAGACTAGCCGGGGGAGAGACCCAGTACTTC. Its translation: CASSLRLAGGETQYF.

This clonotype has only a few counts. V usage is TRBV9 and J usage is TRBJ2-3; a weak D match, TRBD2 (6 bases). The CDR3 loop spans 14 amino acids. V was cut by 4 bases and J by 0 bases, with 9 bases left in between. Germline V gene lookup returns CDR1 SGDLS and CDR2 YYNGEE. CDR3 in amino acids: CASSWDLSTDTQYF. The CDR3 coding sequence is TGTGCCAGCAGCTGGGACTTAAGCACAGATACGCAGTATTTT.

The genes are TRBV4-3 and TRBJ2-3; 12 bases align to TRBD2. The ends lost 1 base at V and 2 bases at J; junction bases unmatched: 4. The CDR3 extends over 17 amino acids. In germline, CDR1 is LGHNA, CDR2 YSLEER. CDR3 region: CASSQVGLAGLTDTQYF. For the CDR3, the DNA is TGCGCCAGCAGCCAAGTGGGACTAGCGGGCCTCACAGATACGCAGTATTTT.

This clonotype came up a few times. This chain joins TRBV10-2 and TRBJ2-1, with D possibly TRBD2 on 6 matching bases. CDR1 WSHSY and CDR2 SAAADI come from the germline V gene. The CDR3 runs 17 residues. The ends were cut back, 8 bases at V and 1 base at J, with 21 bases in the middle. The CDR3 DNA is TGCGCCAGCCATCCTCTGGGACTCGGACCGTCCTACAATGAGCAGTTCTTC. Translated: CASHPLGLGPSYNEQFF.

This clonotype was counted a few times. This sequence joins TRBV27 and TRBJ2-5; maybe TRBD2 (6 bases). CDR3 length: 13 residues. Trimming left V 9 bases short and J 5 bases short, with 16 bases between. CDR1 is MNHEY, CDR2 SMNVEV, per germline (reference sequence). The CDR3 region is CASTVSGSETQYF. The CDR3 region has the DNA TGTGCCAGTACCGTCAGCGGGTCGGAGACCCAGTACTTC.

This clonotype turned up a few times. V gene TRBV27 combines with J gene TRBJ1-2; D ambiguous. Trimming removed 5 bases from V and 7 bases from J, with 14 bases in between. The CDR3 is 13 residues long. Germline V gives CDR1 MNHEY, CDR2 SMNVEV (reference sequence). CDR3 in DNA: TGTGCCAGCAGTCCCGCACCTTCTGCTGGCTACACCTTC. It encodes CASSPAPSAGYTF.

This clonotype was counted a few times. The chain joins TRBV10-3 to TRBJ2-2, with 7 bases aligning to TRBD2. Looked up from germline, CDR1 is ENHRY and CDR2 is SYGVKD. With V trimmed by 3 bases and J by 1 base, 8 bases remained unmatched. The CDR3 has 17 amino acids. Here the CDR3 reads CAISDIVAGLNTGELFF. As DNA, the CDR3 is TGTGCCATCAGTGACATCGTAGCGGGCTTGAACACCGGGGAGCTGTTTTTT.

This clonotype was counted between two and nine times. The chain combines TRBV7-9 with TRBJ1-2; the D gene is possibly TRBD1 (6 bases). V was cut by 2 bases and J by 4 bases, with 14 bases left in between. The V gene's germline CDR1 is SEHNR and CDR2 FQNEAQ (reference sequence). This CDR3 spans 15 amino acids. As DNA, the CDR3 is TGTGCCAGCAGCTTAATCCTGGGGGCGGGCTATGGCTACACCTTC. Protein: CASSLILGAGYGYTF. The complete variable domain, with remaining parts taken from reference TRBV7-9 and TRBJ1-2, reads DTGVSQNPRHKITKRGQNVTFRCDPISEHNRLYWYRQTLGQGPEFLTYFQNEAQLEKSRLLSDRFSAERPKGSFSTLEIQRTEQGDSAMYLCASSLILGAGYGYTFGSGTRLTVV.

This clonotype came up many times. The rearrangement links TRBV15 to TRBJ1-1; D is undetermined. This CDR3 is built from 12 residues. Germline-derived CDR1 and CDR2 are LNHNV and YYDKDF (reference sequence). Trimming removed 0 bases from V and 9 bases from J, with 8 bases in between. The CDR3 DNA is TGTGCCACCAGCAGAGATACGGGTAAAGCTTTCTTT. Residues: CATSRDTGKAFF. The full variable domain, completed using reference TRBV15 and TRBJ1-1, is DAMVIQNPRYQVTQFGKPVTLSCSQTLNHNVMYWYQQKSSQAPKLLFHYYDKDFNNEADTPDNFQSRRPNTSFCFLDIRSPGLGDTAMYLCATSRDTGKAFFGQGTRLTVV.

The table lists this clonotype with a few counts. This chain uses TRBV25-1 with TRBJ2-7, with unresolved D. The CDR3 spans 18 residues. The germline V gene has CDR1 MGHDK and CDR2 SYGVNS. Trimming removed 5 bases at V and 3 bases at J, with 26 bases between. The CDR3 nucleotides are TGTGCCAGCAGTCTTCGCGTGTTGCCAGCCGATCCCTACTACGAGCAGTACTTC. Encoded protein: CASSLRVLPADPYYEQYF.

V and J are TRBV19 and TRBJ2-1; TRBD2 matches 7 bases. V shed 7 bases, J shed 4 bases, and the junction held 7 bases outside the gene matches. This CDR3 has 14 residues. From germline, CDR1 is LNHDA and CDR2 SQIVND (reference sequence). CDR3 DNA: TGTGCCAGTACCCCAGCGGGAAAATACAATGAGCAGTTCTTC. It is translated as CASTPAGKYNEQFF. Combining the CDR3 with reference TRBV19 and TRBJ2-1 gives the whole variable domain DGGITQSPKYLFRKEGQNVTLSCEQNLNHDAMYWYRQDPGQGLRLIYYSQIVNDFQKGDIAEGYSVSREKKESFPLTVTSAQKNPTAFYLCASTPAGKYNEQFFGPGTRLTVL.

This clonotype appeared a few times. The rearrangement uses TRBV9 and TRBJ1-1, with D uncertain. Germline V gives CDR1 SGDLS, CDR2 YYNGEE. The CDR3 spans 16 residues. V lost 0 bases and J 0 bases, leaving 12 bases between the germline ends. The CDR3 nucleotides read TGTGCCAGCAGCGTAGGACCTACCCGGATGAACACTGAAGCTTTCTTT. Encoded protein: CASSVGPTRMNTEAFF.

The chain is built from TRBV4-3 and TRBJ1-5; D not resolved. V was clipped by 2 bases and J by 9 bases, with 14 bases between them. The CDR3 length is 14 residues. Germline CDR1 LGHNA, CDR2 YSLEER. The CDR3 region is CASSQRAATPPQHF. The CDR3 nucleotides read TGCGCCAGCAGCCAACGGGCAGCAACGCCGCCCCAGCATTTT.

The V call is TRBV6-2 or TRBV6-3, the J call TRBJ2-7; 9 nucleotides align to TRBD2. Germline V CDR1 and CDR2: MNHEY, SVGEGT. The length of the CDR3 is 17 residues. The J segment lost 0 bases and the V segment lost 4 bases, leaving 10 bases of the junction unmatched. The CDR3 here is CASSLLDGGRASYEQYF. In nucleotides, the CDR3 is TGTGCCAGCAGTTTGCTCGATGGCGGGAGGGCCTCCTACGAGCAGTACTTC.

This clonotype was detected a few times. V and J are TRBV5-1 and TRBJ2-3; D perhaps matches TRBD1 (6 bases). This CDR3 is 15 amino acids long. The ends were cut back, 7 bases at V and 0 bases at J, with 15 bases in the middle. Germline CDR1 SGHRS, CDR2 YFSETQ. CDR3 bases: TGCGCCAGCGGGGTGGACAGCCTTAGCACAGATACGCAGTATTTT. Protein sequence: CASGVDSLSTDTQYF.

This clonotype showed up just a few times. The CDR3 loop reads CASSALGLSYEQYF. For the CDR3, the DNA is TGTGCCAGTAGTGCCTTAGGACTCTCCTACGAGCAGTACTTC. The V gene is TRBV19, the J gene TRBJ2-7; maybe TRBD2 (5 bases). There are 14 residues in the CDR3. Trimming left V 5 bases short and J 0 bases short, with 11 bases between. The germline V gene encodes CDR1 LNHDA and CDR2 SQIVND (reference sequence). Full variable domain (outside the CDR3, taken from reference TRBV19 and TRBJ2-7): DGGITQSPKYLFRKEGQNVTLSCEQNLNHDAMYWYRQDPGQGLRLIYYSQIVNDFQKGDIAEGYSVSREKKESFPLTVTSAQKNPTAFYLCASSALGLSYEQYFGPGTRLTVT.

The V and J genes are TRBV5-1 and TRBJ1-2; tentative D call: TRBD1 (6 bases). Trimming left V 3 bases short and J 4 bases short, with 10 bases between. Per the germline V gene, CDR1 is SGHRS and CDR2 is YFSETQ. CDR3 length: 13 amino acids. CDR3 DNA: TGCGCCAGCAGCTCCGGACAGAGCTATGGCTACACCTTC. The encoded protein is CASSSGQSYGYTF.

This rearrangement joins TRBV20-1 to TRBJ2-1; D unresolved. CDR3 length equals 13 residues. Per germline, CDR1 DFQATT and CDR2 SNEGSKA (reference sequence). Trimming left V 6 bases short and J 8 bases short, with 17 bases between. The CDR3 sequence is CSAGPFWAYEQFF. In nucleotides, the CDR3 is TGCAGTGCGGGTCCCTTCTGGGCGTATGAGCAGTTCTTC.

For the CDR3, the DNA is TGTGCCAGCAGCCAAGATTATTCAGCGGGAGTAGGAGAGACCCAGTACTTC. This encodes CASSQDYSAGVGETQYF. This chain joins TRBV14 and TRBJ2-5, with 8 positions matching TRBD2. The CDR3 contains 17 residues. V shed 0 bases, J shed 4 bases, and the junction held 10 bases outside the gene matches. The germline CDR1 and CDR2 sequences are SGHDN and FVKESK.

This clonotype was found many times. The chain recombines TRBV7-2 with TRBJ2-3; D may be TRBD2 (5 bases). CDR3 length equals 13 residues. V dropped 0 bases and J dropped 5 bases, with 6 bases sitting between them. Germline V gene lookup returns CDR1 SGHTA and CDR2 FQGNSA. The CDR3 region has the DNA TGTGCCAGCAGCTTAGCGGGAGTAGATACGCAGTATTTT. This translates into CASSLAGVDTQYF.

This clonotype was recorded many times. The CDR3 spells CASSQDHHPGSPYNEQFF. DNA for the CDR3: TGTGCCAGCAGCCAAGATCACCATCCCGGAAGCCCCTACAATGAGCAGTTCTTC. The chain couples TRBV4-2 to TRBJ2-1; D ambiguous. The CDR3 consists of 18 residues. Trimming shortened V by 0 bases and J by 2 bases, and 17 bases separated the two germline ends. Germline CDR1 reads LGHNA; CDR2 reads YNFKEQ.

This clonotype was seen a handful of times. The rearrangement uses TRBV29-1 and TRBJ1-1, with D possibly TRBD1 on 5 matching bases. Germline V gene sequence: CDR1 SQVTM, CDR2 ANQGSEA. The CDR3 sequence is 15 residues long. The V end was cut by 2 bases, the J end by 4 bases, with 17 bases between. The CDR3 DNA sequence: TGCAGCGTTGAAAGGGACCCTAACTTTCGCACTGAAGCTTTCTTT. Protein product: CSVERDPNFRTEAFF.

In this sample, this clonotype turned up a few times. This rearrangement joins TRBV30 to TRBJ1-6, with D unclear. The CDR3 loop spans 15 amino acids. V gave up 3 bases and J gave up 10 bases, with 19 bases separating them. Germline V gene sequence: CDR1 GTSNPN, CDR2 SVGIG (reference sequence). The DNA for the CDR3 is TGTGCCTGGAGGGCCCTAGGGAGGGCCGGATCACCCCTCCACTTT. It yields the protein CAWRALGRAGSPLHF.

This clonotype came up a few times. This chain uses TRBV20-1 with TRBJ2-5, with a tentative D call TRBD2 (5 bases). Germline V CDR1 and CDR2: DFQATT, SNEGSKA (reference sequence). Trimming pared 3 bases from V and 4 bases from J, leaving 18 bases between. The CDR3 has 15 residues. CDR3 nucleotides: TGCAGTGCTAGCGTCTTGAGGGCGTTTTTAGAGACCCAGTACTTC. Its translation is CSASVLRAFLETQYF.

This chain connects TRBV20-1 to TRBJ2-5; 7 bases align to TRBD2. Trimming at V came to 6 bases and at J to 6 bases, leaving 7 bases not matched to a gene. Germline CDR1 DFQATT, CDR2 SNEGSKA (reference sequence). CDR3 length: 12 amino acids. The CDR3 DNA follows: TGCAGTGCCTTGCGGGAGTACAAGACCCAGTACTTC. Residues: CSALREYKTQYF.

CDR3 sequence reads: CASSSMTSGRASINEQYF. DNA of the CDR3: TGTGCCAGCAGCTCCATGACTAGCGGGAGGGCCAGTATCAACGAGCAGTACTTC. This chain connects TRBV7-8 to TRBJ2-7, with TRBD2 matching over 14 bases. In germline, CDR1 is SGHVS, CDR2 FQNEAQ. Trimming took 4 bases from V and 5 from J; bases not matched to a gene: 13. The CDR3 totals 18 residues.

The V call is TRBV6-1, the J call TRBJ2-2, with TRBD2 matching over 11 bases. CDR3 size: 16 residues. V gave up 7 bases and J gave up 7 bases; unmatched junction bases: 11. From germline, CDR1 is MNHNS and CDR2 SASEGT. CDR3 coding DNA: TGTGCCAGCACCCCCTTTTGGGGACTAGCGGACGGGGAGCTGTTTTTT. Translating gives CASTPFWGLADGELFF.

This chain joins TRBV10-3 and TRBJ2-5; 7 nucleotides agree with TRBD2. The V gene's germline CDR1 is ENHRY and CDR2 SYGVKD. J was trimmed by 2 bases and V by 5 bases; bases with no gene match: 5. The CDR3 is 14 residues long. The CDR3 DNA reads TGTGCCATCAGTTCGGGGGGTATTCAAGAGACCCAGTACTTC. Protein sequence: CAISSGGIQETQYF.